These T cell receptor beta chains were read from a single sample in a study of OX40 agonist ivuxolimab in advanced cancers. The assay was immunoSEQ multiplex PCR, and TCRdb's table has in-frame clones only and misses some. The table has tens of thousands of clones, approximately 86% seen once. The specimen was CD4+ or CD8+ T cells sorted from blood, collected in a trial of the OX40 agonist ivuxolimab. These receptors originate from an adult with an advanced solid tumor such as melanoma, head and neck, liver or kidney cancer. CDR3s include the opening cysteine and the closing phenylalanine or tryptophan. Each record gives: J gene, clone size, V gene, D gene, CDR3 protein, CDR3 DNA. The D gene is left open where the match is weak. The size of a clone is reported for some rows only, either as once, few or many, or as a class for expanded clones.

J: TRBJ2-3
size: .
V: TRBV7-9
D: TRBD1
CDR3: CASSLALGQGSTDTQYF
DNA: TGTGCCAGCAGCTTAGCGCTTGGACAGGGTAGCACAGATACGCAGTATTTT

J: TRBJ2-5
size: .
V: TRBV7-9
D: TRBD2
CDR3: CASSPELADQETQYF
DNA: TGTGCCAGCAGCCCGGAACTAGCGGATCAAGAGACCCAGTACTTC

J: TRBJ2-7
size: few
V: TRBV30
D: TRBD1
CDR3: CAWSVGQGAHEQYF
DNA: TGTGCCTGGAGTGTCGGACAGGGGGCCCACGAGCAGTACTTC

J: TRBJ2-3
size: .
V: TRBV11-1
D: .
CDR3: CASSLESGRGRLDTQYF
DNA: TGTGCCAGCAGCTTAGAAAGCGGGCGGGGCAGATTAGATACGCAGTATTTT

J: TRBJ1-2
size: .
V: TRBV4-3
D: .
CDR3: CASSQAGLGYGYTF
DNA: TGCGCCAGCAGCCAAGCTGGTTTAGGCTATGGCTACACCTTC

J: TRBJ2-1
size: .
V: TRBV29-1
D: .
CDR3: CSVFRGEDYNEQFF
DNA: TGCAGCGTTTTCCGGGGCGAAGACTACAATGAGCAGTTCTTC

J: TRBJ1-3
size: .
V: TRBV12-5
D: .
CDR3: CASGLRASGPDSGNTIYF
DNA: TGTGCTAGTGGTTTGAGAGCCTCAGGCCCAGACTCTGGAAACACCATATATTTT

J: TRBJ2-2
size: .
V: TRBV9
D: TRBD1
CDR3: CASSTRQGNTGELFF
DNA: TGTGCCAGCAGCACCCGACAGGGAAACACCGGGGAGCTGTTTTTT

J: TRBJ2-5
size: .
V: TRBV9
D: .
CDR3: CASSVALGREETQYF
DNA: TGTGCCAGCAGCGTAGCTTTGGGCAGGGAAGAGACCCAGTACTTC

J: TRBJ1-2
size: .
V: TRBV6-6
D: .
CDR3: CASRPEGQVYGYTF
DNA: TGTGCCAGCAGACCCGAGGGGCAGGTCTATGGCTACACCTTC

J: TRBJ2-1
size: .
V: TRBV7-6
D: .
CDR3: CASSLSGTENNEQFF
DNA: TGTGCCAGCAGCTTAAGTGGAACGGAGAACAATGAGCAGTTCTTC

J: TRBJ2-2
size: .
V: TRBV5-6
D: .
CDR3: CASSITIGGPNTGELFF
DNA: TGTGCCAGCAGCATAACAATCGGGGGCCCGAACACCGGGGAGCTGTTTTTT